This entry lists 17 T cell receptor beta chains sequenced from one sample in a study of human T cells and chemical hapten exposure. TCRdb re-called the RACE reads through MiXCR, storing one row per CDR3 protein. The data contain tens of thousands of distinct CDR3 sequences, around 11% of them singletons. Time point defined: patch test 3, about 24 weeks after DPC sensitization. Treatment noted: therapeutic diphenylcyclopropenone sensitization with weekly scalp DPC. Sequencing was performed on whole blood, taken in connection with sensitization to the hapten diphenylcyclopropenone (DPC). All receptors come from a man under 40 with alopecia areata. Some clones in this sample may be carry-over from other donors' samples.

This clonotype came up many times. J is TRBJ2-6 and V is TRBV6-6, with D perhaps assigned TRBD1 or TRBD2 (6 bases each). The V end was cut by 4 bases, the J end by 0 bases, with 16 bases between. Per germline, CDR1 MNHNY and CDR2 SVGAGI (reference sequence). This CDR3 is built from 18 residues. Here the CDR3 reads CASSSRTAGVSGANVLTF. The DNA of the CDR3 is TGTGCCAGCAGTTCCCGGACAGCGGGTGTCTCTGGGGCCAACGTCCTGACTTTC.

This clonotype was detected only a few times. This chain connects TRBV11-3 to TRBJ2-1; D might be TRBD2 (6 bases). Trimming stripped 5 bases from V and 9 bases from J, with 20 bases between. The CDR3 covers 15 residues. Germline CDR1 and CDR2: SGHNT and YENEEA. The CDR3 reads CASSPSRGGRTEQFF. DNA for the CDR3: TGTGCCAGCAGCCCAAGCCGGGGAGGCCGAACTGAGCAGTTCTTC.

This clonotype occurred a few times. The rearrangement uses TRBV15 and TRBJ2-1; TRBD1 matches at 10 bases. The CDR3 contains 15 residues. V lost 5 bases to trimming and J lost 7 bases; unmatched junction nucleotides: 8. Germline lookup yields CDR1 LNHNV and CDR2 YYDKDF (reference sequence). The CDR3 loop reads CATSLDRGRVNEQFF. As DNA, the CDR3 is TGTGCCACCAGCCTTGACAGGGGGCGAGTAAATGAGCAGTTCTTC.

This clonotype was counted only a few times. This chain joins TRBV24-1 and TRBJ2-2; 8 bases map to TRBD1. V was pared by 9 bases and J by 1 base, with 3 bases of the junction left unmatched. Germline CDR1 KGHDR, CDR2 SFDVKD. The CDR3 spans 14 residues. The DNA for the CDR3 is TGTGCCACCGCCGGGACAGGGAACACCGGGGAGCTGTTTTTT. It specifies CATAGTGNTGELFF.

V and J are TRBV7-9 and TRBJ2-1; 8 bases line up with TRBD1. The J segment lost 4 bases and the V segment lost 5 bases, leaving 4 bases of the junction unmatched. The CDR3 consists of 14 residues. Germline loops: CDR1 SEHNR, CDR2 FQNEAQ (reference sequence). As DNA, the CDR3 is TGTGCCAGCAGCCGAAGGACAGGGTACAATGAGCAGTTCTTC. Its translation: CASSRRTGYNEQFF.

This clonotype was seen repeatedly, ten times or more. The CDR3 bases are TGCGCCAGCAGCGACTCTGGGGCCAACGTCCTGACTTTC. It specifies CASSDSGANVLTF. The chain employs TRBV5-1 and TRBJ2-6; D remains unclear. Looked up from germline, CDR1 is SGHRS and CDR2 is YFSETQ. The CDR3 spans 13 residues. V lost 4 bases and J 0 bases, leaving 2 bases between the germline ends. Using reference TRBV5-1 and TRBJ2-6 for the parts outside the CDR3, the full variable domain is KAGVTQTPRYLIKTRGQQVTLSCSPISGHRSVSWYQQTPGQGLQFLFEYFSETQRNKGNFPGRFSGRQFSNSRSEMNVSTLELGDSALYLCASSDSGANVLTFGAGSRLTVL.

The rearrangement uses TRBV12-3 or TRBV12-4 and TRBJ1-5; possibly TRBD1 for D (5 bases). V was pared by 1 base and J by 5 bases, with 6 bases between. The CDR3 sequence is 13 residues long. CDR3 bases: TGTGCCAGCAGTTTAGGGACACATCAGCCCCAGCATTTT. It translates to CASSLGTHQPQHF.

This clonotype was counted between two and nine times. The rearrangement joins TRBV6-6 to TRBJ2-2, with no clear D. V shed 6 bases and J shed 3 bases, with 17 bases lying between them. The CDR3 consists of 16 residues. CDR1 MNHNY and CDR2 SVGAGI come from the germline V gene (reference sequence). The CDR3 coding sequence is TGTGCCAGCAGCCTACTCGCCCAGGTTCACACCGGGGAGCTGTTTTTT. It yields the protein CASSLLAQVHTGELFF.

In its sample, this clonotype was seen a few times. The J gene is TRBJ1-2, the V gene TRBV5-1; 7 bases line up with TRBD1. Germline assignment: CDR1 SGHRS and CDR2 YFSETQ. V was clipped by 4 bases and J by 7 bases; unmatched bases: 10. The CDR3 sequence is 14 residues long. The CDR3 coding sequence is TGCGCCAGCAGCCCCGGACAGGTCCGCTCTGGCTACACCTTC. This sequence encodes CASSPGQVRSGYTF.

The rearrangement joins TRBV20-1 to TRBJ1-1; the match to TRBD1 covers 8 bases. The J segment lost 0 bases and the V segment lost 6 bases, leaving 6 bases of the junction unmatched. The germline gives CDR1 DFQATT, CDR2 SNEGSKA (reference sequence). The CDR3 is 14 residues long. In DNA, the CDR3 is TGCAGTGCCAAGTCGGACAGGGTGAACACTGAAGCTTTCTTT. It is translated as CSAKSDRVNTEAFF.

V and J are TRBV30 and TRBJ1-6; D gene uncertain. Per the germline V gene, CDR1 is GTSNPN and CDR2 is SVGIG (reference sequence). CDR3 length equals 12 residues. V was cut by 8 bases and J by 7 bases, with 12 bases left in between. The CDR3 is CAAEVRNSPLHF. CDR3 DNA: TGTGCCGCCGAAGTCCGAAATTCACCCCTCCACTTT.

In this sample, this clonotype turned up many times. This chain links TRBV12-5 with TRBJ2-1; D assignment may be TRBD1 or TRBD2 (6 bases each). The germline V gene encodes CDR1 LGHNT and CDR2 FRNRAP. The ends were cut back, 6 bases at V and 6 bases at J, with 18 bases in the middle. The CDR3 has 15 residues. CDR3 protein: CASGPEGGRLNEQFF. CDR3 DNA: TGTGCTAGTGGCCCCGAAGGGGGGCGCCTCAATGAGCAGTTCTTC. The complete variable domain, with remaining parts taken from reference TRBV12-5 and TRBJ2-1, reads DARVTQTPRHKVTEMGQEVTMRCQPILGHNTVFWYRQTMMQGLELLAYFRNRAPLDDSGMPKDRFSAEMPDATLATLKIQPSEPRDSAVYFCASGPEGGRLNEQFFGPGTRLTVL.

This clonotype was counted ten times or more. The genes are TRBV7-3 and TRBJ1-1; tentative D call: TRBD1 (5 bases). The CDR3 is 13 amino acids. Per germline, CDR1 SGHTA and CDR2 FQGTGA. Trimming removed 4 bases from V and 5 bases from J, with 11 bases in between. The CDR3 loop is CASSWSGGTEAFF. The CDR3 DNA reads as TGTGCCAGCAGCTGGAGCGGGGGGACTGAAGCTTTCTTT.

This chain links TRBV7-2 with TRBJ1-1; no definite D call. The CDR3 runs to 16 residues. V shed 5 bases and J shed 3 bases, with 19 bases lying between them. The V gene's germline CDR1 is SGHTA and CDR2 FQGNSA. The CDR3 DNA is TGTGCCAGCAGCCCGCCCCACATTGAGCTTCACACTGAAGCTTTCTTT. Its protein product is CASSPPHIELHTEAFF.

This clonotype was found many times. This chain joins TRBV3-1 and TRBJ1-1; 9 bases fit TRBD1. This CDR3 is built from 14 residues. The junction had 3 bases not matched to a gene; V was cut back by 4 bases and J by 3 bases. Germline V gives CDR1 LGHDT, CDR2 YNNKEL (reference sequence). Here the CDR3 reads CASSRQGVDTEAFF. CDR3 nucleotides: TGTGCCAGCAGCCGACAGGGGGTGGACACTGAAGCTTTCTTT. Filled out from reference TRBV3-1 and TRBJ1-1, the complete variable domain reads DTAVSQTPKYLVTQMGNDKSIKCEQNLGHDTMYWYKQDSKKFLKIMFSYNNKELIINETVPNRFSPKSPDKAHLNLHINSLELGDSAVYFCASSRQGVDTEAFFGQGTRLTVV.

This clonotype was observed many times. This sequence joins TRBV7-2 and TRBJ2-7; a possible D gene is TRBD2 (6 bases). The length of the CDR3 is 15 residues. Germline CDR1 and CDR2: SGHTA and FQGNSA. Trimming took 5 bases from V and 3 from J, leaving 17 bases between them. CDR3 amino acids: CASSIHGSGHYEQYF. The CDR3 bases are TGTGCCAGCAGCATCCACGGGAGCGGGCACTACGAGCAGTACTTC. Filled out from reference TRBV7-2 and TRBJ2-7, the complete variable domain reads GAGVSQSPSNKVTEKGKDVELRCDPISGHTALYWYRQSLGQGLEFLIYFQGNSAPDKSGLPSDRFSAERTGGSVSTLTIQRTQQEDSAVYLCASSIHGSGHYEQYFGPGTRLTVT.

Only a few counts were recorded for this clonotype. The chain employs TRBV7-6 and TRBJ2-5, with D tentatively TRBD1 or TRBD2 (5 bases each). CDR1 is SGHVS, CDR2 FNYEAQ, per germline. V lost 2 bases to trimming and J lost 6 bases, with 16 bases between them. The CDR3 contains 15 residues. The CDR3, as DNA: TGTGCCAGCAGCTTACCAGCAGGGAGCAGACAGACCCAGTACTTC. Translating gives CASSLPAGSRQTQYF. Variable domain in full (rest from reference TRBV7-6 and TRBJ2-5): GAGVSQSPRYKVTKRGQDVALRCDPISGHVSLYWYRQALGQGPEFLTYFNYEAQQDKSGLPNDRFSAERPEGSISTLTIQRTEQRDSAMYRCASSLPAGSRQTQYFGPGTRLLVL.